This T cell receptor beta chain was found in a study of cytomegalovirus exposure and HLA in healthy donors. Study context: Approximately 180 million T cells yielded 90 million to 130 million unique TCR beta sequences, as an earlier analysis found.

PCR employed 60 Vbeta and 13 Jbeta primers. Some clones are missing from TCRdb's copy, which holds only in-frame ones; the method was immunoSEQ multiplex PCR. The sample has 100,000 to 150,000 clones; roughly 80% are singletons. Germline CDR1 is KGHSH and CDR2 is LQKENI. This CDR3 comprises 16 residues. V was shortened by 6 bases and J by 0 bases, with 16 bases between the two germline ends. The receptor was derived from a woman in her forties or fifties in good health and CMV-seronegative. The chain employs TRBV18 and TRBJ2-3, with D perhaps matching TRBD2 (6 bases). Specimen: PBMCs. In DNA form, the CDR3 reads TGTGCCAGCTCCCTCCTCACCGGGACTAGCACAGATACGCAGTATTTT. Residues: CASSLLTGTSTDTQYF.